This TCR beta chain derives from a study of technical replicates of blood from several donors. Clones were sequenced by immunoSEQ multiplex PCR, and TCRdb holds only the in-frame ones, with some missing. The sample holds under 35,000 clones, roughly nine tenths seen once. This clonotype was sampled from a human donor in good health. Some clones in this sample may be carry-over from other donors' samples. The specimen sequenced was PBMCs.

The CDR3 DNA sequence: TGTGCCTGGAGTTACGGGACTTCGGGCAATGAGCAGTTCTTC. Translating it yields CAWSYGTSGNEQFF. The gene calls are TRBV30 and TRBJ2-1; tentatively, D is TRBD2 (6 bases). The germline V gene encodes CDR1 GTSNPN and CDR2 SVGIG (reference sequence). The CDR3 runs 14 residues. V dropped 2 bases and J dropped 6 bases, with 14 bases sitting between them.